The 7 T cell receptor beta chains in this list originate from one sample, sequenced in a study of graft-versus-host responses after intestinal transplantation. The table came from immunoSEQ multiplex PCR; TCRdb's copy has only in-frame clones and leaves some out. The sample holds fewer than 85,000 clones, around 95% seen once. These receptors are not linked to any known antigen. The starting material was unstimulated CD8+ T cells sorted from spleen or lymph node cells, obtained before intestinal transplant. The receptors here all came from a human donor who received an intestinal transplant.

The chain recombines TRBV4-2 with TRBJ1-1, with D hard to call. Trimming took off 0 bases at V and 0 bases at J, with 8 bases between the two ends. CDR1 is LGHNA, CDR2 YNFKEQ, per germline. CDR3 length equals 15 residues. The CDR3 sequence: CASSQDMRMNTEAFF. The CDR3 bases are TGTGCCAGCAGCCAAGATATGAGGATGAACACTGAAGCTTTCTTT.

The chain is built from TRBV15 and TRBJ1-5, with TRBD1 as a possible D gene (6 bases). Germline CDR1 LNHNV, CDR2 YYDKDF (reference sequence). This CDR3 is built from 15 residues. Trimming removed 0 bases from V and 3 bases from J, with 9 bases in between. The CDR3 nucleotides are TGTGCCACCAGCAGAGATGCGGGACACAATCAGCCCCAGCATTTT. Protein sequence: CATSRDAGHNQPQHF.

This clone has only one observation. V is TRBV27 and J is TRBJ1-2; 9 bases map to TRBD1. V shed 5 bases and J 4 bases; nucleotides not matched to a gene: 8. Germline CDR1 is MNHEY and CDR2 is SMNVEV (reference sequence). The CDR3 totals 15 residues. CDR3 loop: CASSAWTGALYGYTF. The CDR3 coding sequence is TGTGCCAGCAGTGCCTGGACAGGGGCGCTCTATGGCTACACCTTC.

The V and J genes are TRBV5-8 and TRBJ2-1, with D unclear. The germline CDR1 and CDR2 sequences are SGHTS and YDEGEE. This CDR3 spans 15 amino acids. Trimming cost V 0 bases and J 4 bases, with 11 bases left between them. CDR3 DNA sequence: TGTGCCAGCAGCTTGGCGGTTGGTCAGTACAATGAGCAGTTCTTC. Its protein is CASSLAVGQYNEQFF. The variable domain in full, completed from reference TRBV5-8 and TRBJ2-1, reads EAGVTQSPTHLIKTRGQQATLRCSPISGHTSVYWYQQALGLGLQFLLWYDEGEERNRGNFPPRFSGRQFPNYSSELNVNALELEDSALYLCASSLAVGQYNEQFFGPGTRLTVL.

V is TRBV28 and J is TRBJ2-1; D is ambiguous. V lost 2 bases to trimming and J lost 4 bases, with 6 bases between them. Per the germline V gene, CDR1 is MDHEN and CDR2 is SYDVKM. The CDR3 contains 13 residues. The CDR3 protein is CASSLSRYNEQFF. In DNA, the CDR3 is TGTGCCAGCAGTTTAAGCCGATACAATGAGCAGTTCTTC.

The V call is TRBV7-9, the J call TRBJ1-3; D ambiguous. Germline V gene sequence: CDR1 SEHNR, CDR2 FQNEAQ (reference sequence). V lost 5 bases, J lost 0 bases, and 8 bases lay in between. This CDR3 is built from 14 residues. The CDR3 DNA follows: TGTGCCAGCAGCCCCCTGCTCTCTGGAAACACCATATATTTT. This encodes CASSPLLSGNTIYF.

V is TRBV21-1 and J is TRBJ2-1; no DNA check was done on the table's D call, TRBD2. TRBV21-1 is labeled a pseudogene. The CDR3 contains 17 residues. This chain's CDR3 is CASSKAAGGRGGNEQFF. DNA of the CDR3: TGTGCCAGCAGCAAAGCAGCCGGCGGGAGGGGAGGAAATGAGCAGTTCTTC.